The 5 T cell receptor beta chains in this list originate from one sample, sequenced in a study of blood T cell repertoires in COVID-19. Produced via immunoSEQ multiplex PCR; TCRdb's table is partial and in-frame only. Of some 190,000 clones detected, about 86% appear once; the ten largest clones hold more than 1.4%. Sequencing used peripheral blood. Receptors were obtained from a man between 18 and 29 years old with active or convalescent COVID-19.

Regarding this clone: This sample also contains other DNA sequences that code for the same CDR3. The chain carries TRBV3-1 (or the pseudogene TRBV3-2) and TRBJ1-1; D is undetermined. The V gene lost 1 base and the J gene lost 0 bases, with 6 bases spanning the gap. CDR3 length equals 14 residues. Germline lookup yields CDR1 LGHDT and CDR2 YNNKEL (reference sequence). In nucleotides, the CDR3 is TGTGCCAGCAGCCAAGGGCAGTTGAACACTGAAGCTTTCTTT. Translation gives CASSQGQLNTEAFF.

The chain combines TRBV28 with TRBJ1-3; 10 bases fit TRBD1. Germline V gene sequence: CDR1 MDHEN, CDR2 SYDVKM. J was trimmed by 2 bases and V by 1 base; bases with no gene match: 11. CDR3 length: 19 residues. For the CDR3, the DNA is TGTGCCAGCAGTTTATTTACCGGGACAGGGGATTTGGCTGGAAACACCATATATTTT. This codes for CASSLFTGTGDLAGNTIYF.

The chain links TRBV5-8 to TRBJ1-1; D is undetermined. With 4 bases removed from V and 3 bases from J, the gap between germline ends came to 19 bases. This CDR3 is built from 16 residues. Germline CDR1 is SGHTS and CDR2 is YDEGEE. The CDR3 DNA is TGTGCCAGCAGCCCCGAAAAAGCCCCAGCGGACACTGAAGCTTTCTTT. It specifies CASSPEKAPADTEAFF.

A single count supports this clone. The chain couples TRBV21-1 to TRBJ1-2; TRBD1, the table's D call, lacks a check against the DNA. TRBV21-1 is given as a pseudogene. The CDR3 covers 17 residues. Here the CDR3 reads CASSSGSYRDRNYGYTF. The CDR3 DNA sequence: TGTGCCAGCAGCAGTGGGTCATACCGGGACAGAAACTATGGCTACACCTTC.

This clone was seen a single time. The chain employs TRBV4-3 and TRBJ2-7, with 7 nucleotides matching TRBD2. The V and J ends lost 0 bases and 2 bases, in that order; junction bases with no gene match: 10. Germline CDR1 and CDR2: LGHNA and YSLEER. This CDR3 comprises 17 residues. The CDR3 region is CASSQDRMGTNPYEQYF. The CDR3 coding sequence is TGCGCCAGCAGCCAAGATAGAATGGGGACTAATCCCTACGAGCAGTACTTC.